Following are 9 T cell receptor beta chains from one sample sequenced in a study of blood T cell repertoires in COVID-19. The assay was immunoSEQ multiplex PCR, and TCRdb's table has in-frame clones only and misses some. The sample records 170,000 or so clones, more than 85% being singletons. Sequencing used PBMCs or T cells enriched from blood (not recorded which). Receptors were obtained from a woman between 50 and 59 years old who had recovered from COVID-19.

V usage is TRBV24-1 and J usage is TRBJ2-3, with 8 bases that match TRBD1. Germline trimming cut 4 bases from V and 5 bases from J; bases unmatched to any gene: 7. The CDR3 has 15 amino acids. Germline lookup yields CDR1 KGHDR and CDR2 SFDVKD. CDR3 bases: TGTGCCACCAGTGAGGCAGGGGGCAGCGTAGATACGCAGTATTTT. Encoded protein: CATSEAGGSVDTQYF.

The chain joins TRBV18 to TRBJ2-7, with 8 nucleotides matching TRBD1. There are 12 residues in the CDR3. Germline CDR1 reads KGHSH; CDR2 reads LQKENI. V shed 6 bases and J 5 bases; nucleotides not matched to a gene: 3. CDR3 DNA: TGTGCCAGCTCCCAGACAGGGGACGAGCAGTACTTC. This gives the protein CASSQTGDEQYF.

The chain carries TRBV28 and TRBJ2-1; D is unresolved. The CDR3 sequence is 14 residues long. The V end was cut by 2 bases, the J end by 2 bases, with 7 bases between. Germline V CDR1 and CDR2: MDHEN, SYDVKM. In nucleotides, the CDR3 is TGTGCCAGCAGTTTAGCTCAGACCTACAATGAGCAGTTCTTC. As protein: CASSLAQTYNEQFF. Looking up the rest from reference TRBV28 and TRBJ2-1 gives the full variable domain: DVKVTQSSRYLVKRTGEKVFLECVQDMDHENMFWYRQDPGLGLRLIYFSYDVKMKEKGDIPEGYSVSREKKERFSLILESASTNQTSMYLCASSLAQTYNEQFFGPGTRLTVL.

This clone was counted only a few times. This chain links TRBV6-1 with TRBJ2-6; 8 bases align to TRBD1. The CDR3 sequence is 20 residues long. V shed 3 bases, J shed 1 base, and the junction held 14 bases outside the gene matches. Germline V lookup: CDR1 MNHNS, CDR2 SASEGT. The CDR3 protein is CASSEEHWDRLPSGANVLTF. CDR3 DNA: TGTGCCAGCAGTGAGGAACATTGGGACAGGTTACCGTCTGGGGCCAACGTCCTGACTTTC.

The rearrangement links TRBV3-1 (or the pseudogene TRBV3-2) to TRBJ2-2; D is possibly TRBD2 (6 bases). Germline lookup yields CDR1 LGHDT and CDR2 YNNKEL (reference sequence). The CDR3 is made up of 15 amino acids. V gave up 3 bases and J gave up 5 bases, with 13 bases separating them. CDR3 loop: CASSQTRVYTGELFF. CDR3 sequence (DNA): TGTGCCAGCAGCCAGACTAGGGTATATACCGGGGAGCTGTTTTTT.

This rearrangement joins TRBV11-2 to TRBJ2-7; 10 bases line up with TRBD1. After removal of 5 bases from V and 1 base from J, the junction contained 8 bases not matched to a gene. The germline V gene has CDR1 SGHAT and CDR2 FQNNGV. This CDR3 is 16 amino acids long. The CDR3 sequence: CASSPRPGQGSYEQYF. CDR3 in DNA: TGTGCCAGCAGCCCCCGTCCGGGACAGGGGTCCTACGAGCAGTACTTC.

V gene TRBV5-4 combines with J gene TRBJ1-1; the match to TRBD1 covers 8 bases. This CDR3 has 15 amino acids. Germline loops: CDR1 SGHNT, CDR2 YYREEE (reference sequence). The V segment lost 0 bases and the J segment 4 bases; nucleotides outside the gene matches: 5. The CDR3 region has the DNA TGTGCCAGCAGCTTGGACCGAGACAGGGGCACTGAAGCTTTCTTT. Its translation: CASSLDRDRGTEAFF.

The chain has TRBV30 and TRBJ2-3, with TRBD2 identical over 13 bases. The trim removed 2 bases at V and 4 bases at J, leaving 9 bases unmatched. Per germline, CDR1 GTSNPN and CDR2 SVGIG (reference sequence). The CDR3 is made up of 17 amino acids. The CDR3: CAWSLSRTSGSPDTQYF. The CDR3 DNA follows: TGTGCCTGGAGTCTTTCCAGGACTAGCGGGAGTCCAGATACGCAGTATTTT.

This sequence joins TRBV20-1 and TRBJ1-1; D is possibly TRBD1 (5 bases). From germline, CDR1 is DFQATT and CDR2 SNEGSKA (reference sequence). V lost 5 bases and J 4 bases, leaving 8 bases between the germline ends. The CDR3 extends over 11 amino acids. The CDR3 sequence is CSADSLTEAFF. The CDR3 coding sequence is TGCAGTGCTGACAGTCTCACTGAAGCTTTCTTT.